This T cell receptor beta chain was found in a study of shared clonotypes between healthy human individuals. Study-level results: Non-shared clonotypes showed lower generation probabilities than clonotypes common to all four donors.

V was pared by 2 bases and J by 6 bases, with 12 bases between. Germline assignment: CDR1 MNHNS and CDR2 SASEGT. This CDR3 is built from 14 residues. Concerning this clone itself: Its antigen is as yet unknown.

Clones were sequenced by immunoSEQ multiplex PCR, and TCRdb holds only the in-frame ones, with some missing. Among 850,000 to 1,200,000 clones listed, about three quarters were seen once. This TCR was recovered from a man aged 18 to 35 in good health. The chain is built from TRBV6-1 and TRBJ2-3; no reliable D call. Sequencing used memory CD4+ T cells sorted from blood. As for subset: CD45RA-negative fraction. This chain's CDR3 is CASSEQVLADTQYF. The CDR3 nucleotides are TGTGCCAGCAGTGAACAGGTGTTAGCTGATACGCAGTATTTT.